A selection of T cell receptor beta chains follows, all from one sample in a study of T cell clonotyping in hematopoietic cell transplantation. The data were produced by immunoSEQ multiplex PCR, yet TCRdb's version contains in-frame clones alone and is incomplete. The sample includes some 30,000 clones, over 60% of them seen just once. The input for sequencing was peripheral blood mononuclear cells, taken before stem cell transplant. These receptors were taken from a woman in her thirties with chronic myeloid leukemia. Some clones in this sample may be carry-over from other donors' samples. Both conserved end residues are part of each CDR3. A D gene is named only where the DNA matches it firmly. Some rows mark clone size as missing; the rest say once, few, many or name a class of expanded clone.

d_call,clone_size,j_call,v_call,cdr3_nt,cdr3_aa
.,.,TRBJ1-1,TRBV6-5,TGTGCCAGCAGCCCATTTAAAGACACTGAAGCTTTCTTT,CASSPFKDTEAFF
.,.,TRBJ1-2,TRBV29-1,TGCAGCGTTAGAGCGGACTACTATGGCTACACCTTC,CSVRADYYGYTF
.,.,TRBJ1-2,TRBV28,TGTGCCAGCATGGGGGGCCTCTATGGCTACACCTTC,CASMGGLYGYTF
.,.,TRBJ1-4,TRBV4-1,TGCGCCAGCAGCCAAGAGGCCAGGGATGAAGAAAAACTGTTTTTT,CASSQEARDEEKLFF
TRBD1,.,TRBJ2-6,TRBV28,TGTGCCAGCAGTTTACCTACAGGGGGCGCAAACAACGTCCTGACTTTC,CASSLPTGGANNVLTF
.,.,TRBJ1-2,TRBV5-1,TGCGCCTGGGGGGAGTTGGACAGCTACACCTTC,CAWGELDSYTF
.,.,TRBJ1-3,TRBV7-9,TGTGCCAGCAGCTTTGGGTGGGGCCCCTCTGGAAACACCATATATTTT,CASSFGWGPSGNTIYF
TRBD1,.,TRBJ2-7,TRBV5-1,TGCGCCAGCAGCCTCTGGGACAGGGTAGAGGGGCGGCAGTACGAGCAGTACTTC,CASSLWDRVEGRQYEQYF
.,.,TRBJ2-3,TRBV30,TGTGCCTGGAATGGTTGGCCAGGGGACACAGATACGCAGTATTTT,CAWNGWPGDTDTQYF
TRBD1,.,TRBJ2-5,TRBV4-1,TGCGCCAGCAGCCTCGGACAGGGGACACAAGAGACCCAGTACTTC,CASSLGQGTQETQYF
.,.,TRBJ1-3,TRBV2,TGTGCCAGCCGAGTCAGGGAGAGCTCTGGAAACACCATATATTTT,CASRVRESSGNTIYF
TRBD2,once,TRBJ2-5,TRBV10-2,TGCGCCAGCAGTGAGAGGGCTAGCGGGGTTGGGGAGACCCAGTACTTC,CASSERASGVGETQYF
.,.,TRBJ1-1,TRBV5-1,TGCGCCAGCACATCTTTCGCGGCGGGCACTGAAGCTTTCTTT,CASTSFAAGTEAFF
.,.,TRBJ1-5,TRBV7-6,TGTGCCAGCAGCTTTATTTCAGGGAGCAATCAGCCCCAGCATTTT,CASSFISGSNQPQHF
TRBD2,.,TRBJ2-3,TRBV29-1,TGCAGCGTCAAGCGGGGGGATTTATCGGATACGCAGTATTTT,CSVKRGDLSDTQYF
.,.,TRBJ1-6,TRBV30,TGTGCCTGGAGATCTGACGGCTATTCACCCCTCCACTTT,CAWRSDGYSPLHF
.,.,TRBJ1-3,TRBV7-9,TGTGCCAGCAGCTTAGCGGGGTACCTAGGAAACACCATATATTTT,CASSLAGYLGNTIYF
TRBD2,.,TRBJ2-1,TRBV7-9,TGTGCTGGAGCGGGAGGGCCGGACAATGAGCAGTTCTTC,CAGAGGPDNEQFF
.,.,TRBJ1-1,TRBV10-3,TGTGCCATCAGTGCTAGCCCAGGGGTCCCTGAAGCTTTCTTT,CAISASPGVPEAFF
TRBD1,.,TRBJ1-1,TRBV12-5,TGTGCTAGTGGTTTGGCTAAACAGGGGGGGACTGAAGCTTTCTTT,CASGLAKQGGTEAFF
.,.,TRBJ2-1,TRBV28,TGTGCCAGCAGCACCTACAATGAGCAGTTCTTC,CASSTYNEQFF
TRBD1,.,TRBJ1-1,TRBV5-1,TGCGCCAGCAGCCGGTATGGGACAGGGTCGGCGGGTGCTGAAGCTTTCTTT,CASSRYGTGSAGAEAFF
.,once,TRBJ1-1,TRBV25-1,TGTGCCAGCAGTGACCCCGGGACCCGGAGCGGGAACACTGAAGCTTTCTTT,CASSDPGTRSGNTEAFF
.,.,TRBJ1-1,TRBV6-5,TGTGCCAGCAGTTACGCTAGGGACGGGTTTAACACTGAAGCTTTCTTT,CASSYARDGFNTEAFF
.,few,TRBJ2-7,TRBV19,TGTGCCAAATGCCCCAGAAGGGGGTTCTCCTACGAGCAGTACTTC,CAKCPRRGFSYEQYF
.,.,TRBJ2-7,TRBV6-5,TGTGCCAGCAGTGATTCTCGGGCCTACGAGCAGTACTTC,CASSDSRAYEQYF
TRBD2,once,TRBJ2-3,TRBV4-2,TGTGCCAGCAGCTACAGCGGGGAGATCACAGATACGCAGTATTTT,CASSYSGEITDTQYF
TRBD1,.,TRBJ1-1,TRBV7-2,TGTGCCAGCAGCTTAGCGATTGGCAGGGGGAGACAGATGAACACTGAAGCTTTCTTT,CASSLAIGRGRQMNTEAFF
.,.,TRBJ2-4,TRBV21-1,TGTGCCACTTCCGGGACCGCGGGACTTCTAGCCAAAAACATTCAGTACTTC,CATSGTAGLLAKNIQYF
.,.,TRBJ1-1,TRBV19,TGTGCCAGTAGTATCGGCCGGTACACTGAAGTTTTCTTT,CASSIGRYTEVFF
.,.,TRBJ1-6,TRBV2,TGTGCCAGCAGTGAACTGCCGGGTGGGGTTTCACCCCTCCACTTT,CASSELPGGVSPLHF
.,.,TRBJ2-7,TRBV9,TGTGCCAGCAGCGCCCTACAGGGTCAAGGCGAGCAGTACTTC,CASSALQGQGEQYF
.,once,TRBJ2-7,TRBV7-6,TGTGCCAGCAGCTCGATTCGGGGTAGAGAGCAGTACTTC,CASSSIRGREQYF
.,.,TRBJ2-1,TRBV19,TGTGCCAGTAGTAATAAACGGGGACCCTCCGGCTACAATGAGCAGTTCTTC,CASSNKRGPSGYNEQFF
.,once,TRBJ2-7,TRBV5-1,TGCGCCAGCAGCTTGGCAGGCCGTGGTTCCTACGAGCAGTACTTC,CASSLAGRGSYEQYF
.,once,TRBJ2-3,TRBV28,TGTGCCAGCCTAGGGGGTACTAGCACAGATACGCAGTATTTT,CASLGGTSTDTQYF
.,once,TRBJ1-6,TRBV9,TGTGCCAGCAGTATTAGGGGTTTTAGGGGCCGAAAGGCTTCACCCCTCCACTTT,CASSIRGFRGRKASPLHF
TRBD1,.,TRBJ1-4,TRBV7-9,TGTGCCAGCAGTCGCCGGGACAGCGAGATTGAAAAACTGTTTTTT,CASSRRDSEIEKLFF
.,.,TRBJ1-1,TRBV28,TGTGCCAGCAGACAACCAGGGTTTCTTGAAGCTTTCTTT,CASRQPGFLEAFF
.,.,TRBJ1-2,TRBV7-9,TGTGCCAGCAGCTCGACGTTCTATGGCTACACCTTC,CASSSTFYGYTF
TRBD1,once,TRBJ1-4,TRBV4-1,TGCGCCAGCAGCCGCATTGGGACAGTTGCAACTAATGAAAAACTGTTTTTT,CASSRIGTVATNEKLFF
.,few,TRBJ1-1,TRBV6-5,TGTGCCAGCAGTTACGATCGGAAGAACACTGAAGCTTTCTTT,CASSYDRKNTEAFF
.,once,TRBJ1-4,TRBV7-6,TGTGCCAGCAGCTCGACAGCCACAACTAATGAAAAACTGTTTTTT,CASSSTATTNEKLFF
.,.,TRBJ1-6,TRBV9,TGTGCCAGCGGTGGCGGACCTAATTCACCCCTCCACTTT,CASGGGPNSPLHF
.,.,TRBJ1-2,TRBV2,TGTGCCAGCAGTGAAGTATCCATCTATGGCTACACCTTC,CASSEVSIYGYTF
.,.,TRBJ1-6,TRBV19,TGTGCCAGTAAATCCCAAGGCAGGGTGAATTCACCCCTCCACTTT,CASKSQGRVNSPLHF
.,once,TRBJ2-3,TRBV19,TGTGCCAGTAGTACCAGACAGAATACGCAGTATTTT,CASSTRQNTQYF
TRBD2,once,TRBJ2-4,TRBV10-3,TGTGCCATCAGTGCTAGCGGGGGGGCGTCCCTAGCCAAAAACATTCAGTACTTC,CAISASGGASLAKNIQYF
TRBD1,.,TRBJ2-1,TRBV5-1,TGCGCCAGCAGCTTGGCGGGACAGGGGGACAATGAGCAGTTCTTC,CASSLAGQGDNEQFF
TRBD1,few,TRBJ1-4,TRBV6-5,TGTGCCAGCGGGACAGGAGTCACTAATGAAAAACTGTTTTTT,CASGTGVTNEKLFF